Below, one T cell receptor beta chain is given with its context. CDR3 size: 13 residues. Germline CDR1 and CDR2: LGHNA and YSLEER. Deletions cut 0 bases from V and 13 bases from J, with 13 bases between. Methods used by the authors: Amplification with reference gene primers provided the estimates of nucleated cell counts. Measured with immunoSEQ multiplex PCR; TCRdb has only the in-frame clones, and not every one. The DNA gave D and trimming, while V, J and clone size come from that table. The sample holds some 14,000 clones, around 81% seen once. This specimen belongs to a study of blood T cell repertoires in COVID-19. Turning to the study itself: The origin of the acute and convalescent COVID-19 samples was the United States, Italy and Spain. PBMCs, B-cell-depleted T cells, or T cells provided the cDNA or gDNA that made up the material.

The V call is TRBV4-3, the J call TRBJ2-1; no definite D call. Sequenced sample: peripheral blood. The TCR originated in a human donor in a cohort sampled during active COVID-19. The CDR3 is CASSQEPRFPQFF. As DNA, the CDR3 is TGCGCCAGCAGCCAAGAACCGCGGTTCCCCCAGTTCTTC.